Listed here are 32 T cell receptor beta chains from one sample, sequenced in a study of T cells in Graves' hyperthyroidism and ophthalmopathy. TCR beta CDR3 region amplification was performed from RNA transcripts. The HTBI primer set was used in a first-round RT-PCR of the TCR CDR3. Via MiXCR, TCRdb re-called the multiplex PCR reads, giving one row per CDR3 protein. This sample has some 740,000 distinct CDR3 sequences, with 13% to 15% found just once. The material sequenced was blood. All receptors derive from a woman aged 18-29 years with Graves' hyperthyroidism.

The chain has TRBV18 and TRBJ1-1; 8 nucleotides agree with TRBD1. Germline CDR1 KGHSH, CDR2 LQKENI. J was trimmed by 5 bases and V by 0 bases; bases with no gene match: 11. CDR3 size: 17 residues. In nucleotides, the CDR3 is TGTGCCAGCTCACCACCCCCCCAGGGGGCGCCGGGGACTGAAGCTTTCTTT. This translates into CASSPPPQGAPGTEAFF. The full variable domain, in which reference TRBV18 and TRBJ1-1 provide the parts outside the CDR3, is NAGVMQNPRHLVRRRGQEARLRCSPMKGHSHVYWYRQLPEEGLKFMVYLQKENIIDESGMPKERFSAEFPKEGPSILRIQQVVRGDSAAYFCASSPPPQGAPGTEAFFGQGTRLTVV.

On this clonotype: Since a much larger clone is just one base distant, this may be a read error. This CDR3 is missing its conserved last phenylalanine or tryptophan, likely due to a read error. This CDR3 is CASSLPAANTEAFL. The CDR3 region has the DNA TGTGCCAGCAGCTTACCGGCAGCGAACACTGAAGCTTTCTTG. The chain has TRBV7-9 and TRBJ1-1; no definite D call. CDR1 and CDR2 from the germline V gene are SEHNR and FQNEAQ (reference sequence). V was cut by 2 bases and J by 1 base, with 8 bases left in between. The CDR3 runs 14 residues.

The table lists this clonotype with many counts. The chain uses TRBV28 and TRBJ1-1, with unresolved D. The V gene lost 5 bases and the J gene lost 1 base, with 17 bases spanning the gap. Germline V gene sequence: CDR1 MDHEN, CDR2 SYDVKM. The CDR3 has 16 amino acids. The CDR3 DNA reads as TGTGCCAGCAGTCGCCTGGGGAGGGCGGGGAACACTGAAGCTTTCTTT. Amino acid sequence: CASSRLGRAGNTEAFF.

This clonotype was detected a few times. J is TRBJ2-1 and V is TRBV4-1; D is undetermined. Looked up from germline, CDR1 is MGHRA and CDR2 is YSYEKL. V shed 1 base and J shed 5 bases, with 15 bases lying between them. The CDR3 is 16 residues long. CDR3 in DNA: TGCGCCAGCAGCCAAGTTTGGAGTCGCGCAGACAATGAGCAGTTCTTC. This sequence encodes CASSQVWSRADNEQFF.

The chain recombines TRBV6-1 with TRBJ1-5; no firm D call. This CDR3 is 14 amino acids long. With 5 bases removed from V and 4 bases from J, the gap between germline ends came to 12 bases. Germline V gives CDR1 MNHNS, CDR2 SASEGT. CDR3 amino acids: CASSHKAGNQPQHF. DNA of the CDR3: TGTGCCAGCAGTCACAAGGCGGGGAATCAGCCCCAGCATTTT.

The chain links TRBV20-1 to TRBJ2-1; D is perhaps TRBD2 (5 bases). V dropped 5 bases and J dropped 1 base, with 12 bases sitting between them. This CDR3 region has 14 residues. The V gene's germline CDR1 is DFQATT and CDR2 SNEGSKA (reference sequence). The CDR3 DNA follows: TGCAGTGCTCCTAGCCCAGTTTCCTACAATGAGCAGTTCTTC. Amino acid sequence: CSAPSPVSYNEQFF.

This clonotype has at least ten counts. J is TRBJ1-5 and V is TRBV28, with 7 bases fitting TRBD1. The CDR3 runs 15 residues. Germline assignment: CDR1 MDHEN and CDR2 SYDVKM. V lost 5 bases to trimming and J lost 4 bases; unmatched junction nucleotides: 8. The CDR3 spells CASSDRDSLNQPQHF. The CDR3 coding sequence is TGTGCCAGCAGTGACCGGGACAGCTTAAATCAGCCCCAGCATTTT.

This sequence joins TRBV20-1 and TRBJ2-3, with a tentative D call TRBD2 (5 bases). The CDR3 contains 13 residues. The V end lost 3 bases, the J end lost 2 bases, and 9 bases lay between the germline ends. Germline-derived CDR1 and CDR2 are DFQATT and SNEGSKA (reference sequence). The CDR3 region has the DNA TGCAGTGCTAGGAGCGGAACCACAGATACGCAGTATTTT. Protein sequence: CSARSGTTDTQYF.

This rearrangement joins TRBV7-9 to TRBJ2-7; tentative D call: TRBD1 (5 bases). V lost 5 bases and J 5 bases, leaving 7 bases between the germline ends. This CDR3 has 11 amino acids. Germline CDR1 is SEHNR and CDR2 is FQNEAQ (reference sequence). The CDR3 region has the DNA TGTGCCAGCAGCCAGACAGACGAGCAGTACTTC. Translating it yields CASSQTDEQYF.

The V gene is TRBV10-3, the J gene TRBJ2-1, with 8 bases lining up with TRBD2. CDR3 size: 14 residues. Losses at the gene ends were 3 bases for V and 8 bases for J; bases not matched to a gene: 6. Per germline, CDR1 ENHRY and CDR2 SYGVKD. The chain's CDR3 is CAISDRLALHEQFF. For the CDR3, the DNA is TGTGCCATCAGTGACCGACTAGCGTTGCATGAGCAGTTCTTC.

The table lists this clonotype with many counts. This chain connects TRBV29-1 to TRBJ2-3; D possibly corresponds to TRBD1 (5 bases). V was clipped by 8 bases and J by 6 bases, with 18 bases between them. The CDR3 runs 13 residues. Germline V CDR1 and CDR2: SQVTM, ANQGSEA. CDR3 DNA: TGCAGCTACCCGAGTCTGTGGGGCGATACGCAGTATTTT. It codes for CSYPSLWGDTQYF.

This clonotype has more than one count but fewer than ten. The chain links TRBV6-2 or TRBV6-3 to TRBJ2-1; 8 nucleotides align to TRBD2. CDR3 length: 14 residues. V dropped 2 bases and J dropped 7; count of bases not matched to a gene: 4. Germline CDR1 is MNHEY and CDR2 is SVGEGT. This CDR3 is CASSYMTGGNEQFF. The CDR3 DNA sequence: TGTGCCAGCAGTTACATGACGGGAGGGAATGAGCAGTTCTTC.

This clonotype was seen at least ten times. The rearrangement uses TRBV9 and TRBJ2-7, with 11 bases that match TRBD2. The length of the CDR3 is 15 residues. Germline CDR1 SGDLS, CDR2 YYNGEE. V shed 2 bases and J 4 bases; nucleotides not matched to a gene: 5. The CDR3 reads CASSVTSGSFYEQYF. The CDR3 DNA sequence: TGTGCCAGCAGCGTTACTAGCGGGAGTTTTTACGAGCAGTACTTC.

This clonotype was seen a few times. The chain uses TRBV7-9 and TRBJ1-3; TRBD1 matches 10 bases. V lost 4 bases, J lost 3 bases, and 6 bases stayed unmatched. The CDR3 covers 16 residues. The germline gives CDR1 SEHNR, CDR2 FQNEAQ (reference sequence). The CDR3 sequence is CASSSLGTGDGNTIYF. Here the CDR3 DNA reads TGTGCCAGCAGCTCCCTCGGGACAGGGGATGGAAACACCATATATTTT.

A remark on this clonotype: This may be a read error: a much more frequent sequence differs by one nucleotide. The genes are TRBV5-1 and TRBJ2-1; D not resolved. This CDR3 region has 14 residues. From germline, CDR1 is SGHRS and CDR2 YFSETQ. The CDR3 loop reads CASSLVVGYNEQLF. The DNA for the CDR3 is TGCGCCAGCAGCTTGGTGGTAGGGTACAATGAGCAGCTCTTC. The full variable domain, with the rest looked up from reference TRBV5-1 and TRBJ2-1, is KAGVTQTPRYLIKTRGQQVTLSCSPISGHRSVSWYQQTPGQGLQFLFEYFSETQRNKGNFPGRFSGRQFSNSRSEMNVSTLELGDSALYLCASSLVVGYNEQLFGPGTRLTVL.

This clonotype occurred many times. The chain carries TRBV6-2 or TRBV6-3 and TRBJ2-2; D not resolved. The germline V gene has CDR1 MNHEY and CDR2 SVGEGT. The CDR3 has 14 residues. Trimming removed 3 bases at V and 2 bases at J, with 7 bases between. The DNA for the CDR3 is TGTGCCAGCAGTTATGGTCGAAACACCGGGGAGCTGTTTTTT. Translating it yields CASSYGRNTGELFF.

The sample holds a few counts of this clonotype. V and J are TRBV20-1 and TRBJ2-7, with 10 bases identical to TRBD2. This CDR3 has 14 amino acids. In germline, CDR1 is DFQATT, CDR2 SNEGSKA (reference sequence). Unmatched junction bases numbered 5, after V lost 4 bases and J lost 2 bases. The CDR3 reads CSATQSGRAYEQYF. The CDR3 nucleotides are TGCAGTGCTACACAAAGCGGGAGGGCCTACGAGCAGTACTTC.

This clonotype was detected ten times or more. The chain is built from TRBV2 and TRBJ2-3; D is undetermined. V was shortened by 6 bases and J by 4 bases, with 20 bases between the two germline ends. CDR3 length equals 16 residues. Germline assignment: CDR1 SNHLY and CDR2 FYNNEI. CDR3 amino acids: CASSDPRTIGSDTQYF. The DNA of the CDR3 is TGTGCCAGCAGCGACCCCCGGACGATCGGTTCAGATACGCAGTATTTT.

This clonotype has just a few counts. This chain links TRBV7-2 with TRBJ1-2, with TRBD1 identical over 7 bases. Trimming at V came to 1 base and at J to 0 bases, leaving 14 bases not matched to a gene. The CDR3 has 19 residues. The germline V gene encodes CDR1 SGHTA and CDR2 FQGNSA. This CDR3 is CASSLVLRDSLLANYGYTF. DNA for the CDR3: TGTGCCAGCAGCTTAGTTCTCCGGGACAGCCTCCTAGCTAACTATGGCTACACCTTC. The variable domain in full, completed from reference TRBV7-2 and TRBJ1-2, reads GAGVSQSPSNKVTEKGKDVELRCDPISGHTALYWYRQSLGQGLEFLIYFQGNSAPDKSGLPSDRFSAERTGGSVSTLTIQRTQQEDSAVYLCASSLVLRDSLLANYGYTFGSGTRLTVV.

This clonotype showed up just a few times. The chain is built from TRBV6-2 or TRBV6-3 and TRBJ2-2, with D perhaps TRBD1 (5 bases). The V end lost 1 base, the J end lost 4 bases, and 13 bases lay between the germline ends. From germline, CDR1 is MNHEY and CDR2 SVGEGT. The CDR3 is made up of 16 amino acids. In nucleotides, the CDR3 is TGTGCCAGCAGTTACTTTGAAGGGGTGGTCACCGGGGAGCTGTTTTTT. Translated, it gives CASSYFEGVVTGELFF.

This clonotype has ten or more counts. This sequence joins TRBV7-3 and TRBJ2-1; 16 bases align to TRBD2. Germline V gene sequence: CDR1 SGHTA, CDR2 FQGTGA. The CDR3 runs to 17 residues. V trimming: 5 bases; J trimming: 9 bases; junction bases outside the gene matches: 10. CDR3 bases: TGTGCCAGCAGCCCCAAGGGACTAGCGGGAGGGCCCAGTGAGCAGTTCTTC. This encodes CASSPKGLAGGPSEQFF.

This clonotype was seen repeatedly, ten times or more. This chain connects TRBV27 to TRBJ1-6, with 7 bases identical to TRBD1. Trimming cost V 8 bases and J 7 bases; bases outside gene matches: 8. Germline V lookup: CDR1 MNHEY, CDR2 SMNVEV (reference sequence). This CDR3 comprises 14 residues. The CDR3 sequence: CASGVDRDNSPLHF. CDR3 DNA: TGTGCCAGCGGGGTAGACAGGGACAATTCACCCCTCCACTTT.

This clonotype was counted between two and nine times. The V gene is TRBV7-2, the J gene TRBJ2-1; D is perhaps TRBD1 (5 bases). CDR1 SGHTA and CDR2 FQGNSA come from the germline V gene. There are 12 residues in the CDR3. Trimming removed 0 bases from V and 15 bases from J, with 12 bases in between. Written as DNA, the CDR3 is TGTGCCAGCAGCTTAGCGCACAGGCCGGGGTTCTTC. Translating gives CASSLAHRPGFF.

The rearrangement uses TRBV14 and TRBJ2-2; TRBD1 might be the D (6 bases). The CDR3 has 15 amino acids. V lost 5 bases and J 1 base, leaving 11 bases between the germline ends. Germline lookup yields CDR1 SGHDN and CDR2 FVKESK. The CDR3 region has the DNA TGTGCCAGCAGCTCCATCAGGGGGAACACCGGGGAGCTGTTTTTT. Translating gives CASSSIRGNTGELFF.

This chain joins TRBV7-9 and TRBJ2-7; 7 nucleotides align to TRBD1. V shed 5 bases and J 6 bases; nucleotides not matched to a gene: 10. The CDR3 totals 14 residues. The V gene's germline CDR1 is SEHNR and CDR2 FQNEAQ (reference sequence). The CDR3 DNA is TGTGCCAGCAGCGGACACGGGCCAGGGGGCGAGCAGTACTTC. Translating gives CASSGHGPGGEQYF.

There are many counts of this clonotype. The J gene is TRBJ2-5, the V gene TRBV27; perhaps TRBD2 as D (6 bases). Germline lookup yields CDR1 MNHEY and CDR2 SMNVEV (reference sequence). V lost 8 bases, J lost 5 bases, and 21 bases lay in between. This CDR3 region has 15 residues. The CDR3 DNA sequence: TGTGCCAGCGGGACTTACAGTGAGGATCGGGAGACCCAGTACTTC. Protein sequence: CASGTYSEDRETQYF.

This clonotype was counted at least ten times. V and J are TRBV2 and TRBJ1-2; tentative D call: TRBD1 (6 bases). V was cut by 7 bases and J by 3 bases, with 15 bases left in between. CDR1 SNHLY and CDR2 FYNNEI come from the germline V gene. There are 14 residues in the CDR3. The CDR3 nucleotides are TGTGCCAGCACAAGGGGGAGAGGCGACTATGGCTACACCTTC. Protein: CASTRGRGDYGYTF. The full variable domain, in which reference TRBV2 and TRBJ1-2 provide the parts outside the CDR3, is EPEVTQTPSHQVTQMGQEVILRCVPISNHLYFYWYRQILGQKVEFLVSFYNNEISEKSEIFDDQFSVERPDGSNFTLKIRSTKLEDSAMYFCASTRGRGDYGYTFGSGTRLTVV.

This clonotype was found many times. Here the CDR3 DNA reads TGTGCCAGTAGTAACTACGCCGGGAGCATTAGCGCAGATACGCAGTATTTT. Amino acid sequence: CASSNYAGSISADTQYF. The chain joins TRBV19 to TRBJ2-3, with D possibly matching TRBD2 (6 bases). The V end was cut by 4 bases, the J end by 4 bases, with 21 bases between. Germline V CDR1 and CDR2: LNHDA, SQIVND (reference sequence). The CDR3 has 17 residues.

This clonotype was seen many times. V usage is TRBV7-9 and J usage is TRBJ2-2; 11 positions match TRBD2. Germline CDR1 SEHNR, CDR2 FQNEAQ (reference sequence). This CDR3 has 17 amino acids. With 8 bases clipped from V and 0 bases from J, the junction kept 8 bases outside the gene matches. CDR3 DNA sequence: TGTGCCAGCTTTGGGACTAGCGGTAATGCGAACACCGGGGAGCTGTTTTTT. As protein: CASFGTSGNANTGELFF.

This clonotype has just a few counts. V usage is TRBV4-3 and J usage is TRBJ2-7; TRBD1 agrees at 11 bases. The germline CDR1 and CDR2 sequences are LGHNA and YSLEER. The CDR3 contains 15 residues. V trimming: 1 base; J trimming: 3 bases; junction bases outside the gene matches: 2. CDR3 in amino acids: CASSQVGTGGYEQYF. The DNA for the CDR3 is TGCGCCAGCAGCCAAGTAGGGACAGGGGGCTACGAGCAGTACTTC.

This clonotype was found a few times. The chain links TRBV28 to TRBJ2-5; weak D call: TRBD2 (5 bases). Germline V CDR1 and CDR2: MDHEN, SYDVKM. The CDR3 consists of 16 residues. V lost 6 bases and J 4 bases, leaving 21 bases between the germline ends. In DNA form, the CDR3 reads TGTGCCAGCAGATCCAGGAAATGGTCACGGGGAGAGACCCAGTACTTC. This encodes CASRSRKWSRGETQYF. The full variable domain, rest sourced from reference TRBV28 and TRBJ2-5, is DVKVTQSSRYLVKRTGEKVFLECVQDMDHENMFWYRQDPGLGLRLIYFSYDVKMKEKGDIPEGYSVSREKKERFSLILESASTNQTSMYLCASRSRKWSRGETQYFGPGTRLLVL.

This clonotype was counted at least ten times. An end of the junction does not agree with germline; a read error may underlie this. The chain couples TRBV12-3 or TRBV12-4 to TRBJ2-7; TRBD2 is a possible D gene (6 bases). The CDR3 totals 14 residues. The CDR3 bases are TGTGCCAGCAGTCTAGCGAGGGAGACGGGCGAGCAGTACTTC. Amino acids: CASSLARETGEQYF.